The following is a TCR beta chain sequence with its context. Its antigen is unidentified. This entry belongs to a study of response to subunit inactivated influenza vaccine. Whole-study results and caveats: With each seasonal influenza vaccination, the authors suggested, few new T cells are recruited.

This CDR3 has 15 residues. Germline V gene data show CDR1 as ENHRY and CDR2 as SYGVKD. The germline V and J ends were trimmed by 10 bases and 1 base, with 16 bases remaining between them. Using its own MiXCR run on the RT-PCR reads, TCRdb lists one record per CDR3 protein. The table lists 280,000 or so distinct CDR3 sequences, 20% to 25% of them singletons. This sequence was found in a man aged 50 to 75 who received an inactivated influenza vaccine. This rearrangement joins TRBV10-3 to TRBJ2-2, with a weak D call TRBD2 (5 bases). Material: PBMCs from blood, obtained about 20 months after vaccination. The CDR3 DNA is TGTGCCACGATAAGGGAGTTATTGAACACCGGGGAGCTGTTTTTT. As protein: CATIRELLNTGELFF.